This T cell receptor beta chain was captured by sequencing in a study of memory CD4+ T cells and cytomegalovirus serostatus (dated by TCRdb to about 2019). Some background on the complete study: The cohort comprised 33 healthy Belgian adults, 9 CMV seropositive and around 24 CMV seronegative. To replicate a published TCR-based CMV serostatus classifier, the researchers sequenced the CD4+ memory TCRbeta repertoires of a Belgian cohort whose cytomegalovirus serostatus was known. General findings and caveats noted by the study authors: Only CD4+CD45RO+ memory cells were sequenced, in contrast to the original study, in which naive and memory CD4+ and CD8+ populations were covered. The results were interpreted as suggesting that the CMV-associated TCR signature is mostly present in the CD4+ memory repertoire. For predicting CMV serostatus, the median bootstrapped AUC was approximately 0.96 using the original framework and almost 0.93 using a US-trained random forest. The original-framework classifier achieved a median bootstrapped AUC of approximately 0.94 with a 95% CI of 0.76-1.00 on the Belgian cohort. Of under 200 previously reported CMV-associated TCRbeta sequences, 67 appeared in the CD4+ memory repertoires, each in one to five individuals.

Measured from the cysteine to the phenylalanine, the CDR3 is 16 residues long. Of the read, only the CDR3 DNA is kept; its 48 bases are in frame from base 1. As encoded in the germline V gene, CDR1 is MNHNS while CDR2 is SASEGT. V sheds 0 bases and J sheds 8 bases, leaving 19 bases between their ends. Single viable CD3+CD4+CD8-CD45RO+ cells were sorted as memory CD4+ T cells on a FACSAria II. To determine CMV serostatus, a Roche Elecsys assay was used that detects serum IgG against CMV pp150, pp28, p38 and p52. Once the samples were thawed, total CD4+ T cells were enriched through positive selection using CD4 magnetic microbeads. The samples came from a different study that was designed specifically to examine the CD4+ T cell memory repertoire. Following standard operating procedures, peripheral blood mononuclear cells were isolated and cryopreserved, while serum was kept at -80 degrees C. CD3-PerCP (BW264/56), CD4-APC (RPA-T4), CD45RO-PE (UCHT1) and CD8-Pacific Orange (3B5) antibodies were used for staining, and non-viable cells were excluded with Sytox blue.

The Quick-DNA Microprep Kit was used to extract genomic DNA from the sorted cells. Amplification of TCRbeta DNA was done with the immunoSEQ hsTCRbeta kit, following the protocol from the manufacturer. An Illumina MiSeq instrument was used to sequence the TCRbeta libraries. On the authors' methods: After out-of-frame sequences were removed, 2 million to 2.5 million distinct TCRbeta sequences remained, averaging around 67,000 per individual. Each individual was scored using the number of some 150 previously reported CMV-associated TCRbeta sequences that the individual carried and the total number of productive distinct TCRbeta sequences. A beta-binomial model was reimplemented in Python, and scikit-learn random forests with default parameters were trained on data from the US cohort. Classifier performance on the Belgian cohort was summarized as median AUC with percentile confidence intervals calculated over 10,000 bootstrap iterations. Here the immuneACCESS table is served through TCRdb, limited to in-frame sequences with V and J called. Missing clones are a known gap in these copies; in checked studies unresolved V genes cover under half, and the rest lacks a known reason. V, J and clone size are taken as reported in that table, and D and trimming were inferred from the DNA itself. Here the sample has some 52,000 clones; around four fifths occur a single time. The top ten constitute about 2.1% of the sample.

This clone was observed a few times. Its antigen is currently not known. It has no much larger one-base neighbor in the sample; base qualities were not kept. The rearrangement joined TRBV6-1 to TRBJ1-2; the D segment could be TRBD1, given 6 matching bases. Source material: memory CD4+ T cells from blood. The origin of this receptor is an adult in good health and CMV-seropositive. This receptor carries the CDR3 CASSEALQGSQGGYTF. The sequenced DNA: TGTGCCAGCAGTGAAGCGCTTCAGGGCAGCCAGGGGGGCTACACCTTC.